This is a list of T cell receptor beta chains from one sample in a study of T cell repertoires in ileal Crohn's disease. Sequencing used immunoSEQ multiplex PCR; TCRdb keeps in-frame clones, though not all of them. The sample records under 8,000 clones, over 75% being singletons. The sequencing input was ileal tissue. Receptors were obtained from an adult with Crohn's disease. CDR3s include the opening cysteine and the closing phenylalanine or tryptophan. Fields, in order: V gene, D gene, CDR3 length, J gene, clone size, CDR3 protein, CDR3 DNA. A D gene is named only where the DNA matches it firmly. Clone size, where shown, is once, few, many, or a class for clones that have expanded.

>TRBV5-5|-|14|TRBJ1-4|-
CASSPIGGNEKLFF
TGTGCCAGCAGCCCCATCGGGGGGAATGAAAAACTGTTTTTT
>TRBV6-5|TRBD1|16|TRBJ2-7|-
CASSYSGQGRTYEQYF
TGTGCCAGCAGTTACTCGGGACAGGGCCGAACCTACGAGCAGTACTTC
>TRBV10-2|-|15|TRBJ1-6|once
CASTDIASYNSPLHF
TGCGCCAGCACCGATATTGCCTCCTATAATTCACCCCTCCACTTT
>TRBV5-1|-|14|TRBJ2-5|-
CASSLVSLEGTQYF
TGCGCCAGCAGCTTGGTTTCCCTCGAGGGGACCCAGTACTTC
>TRBV2|TRBD2|15|TRBJ2-1|large
CASVISGGAVNEQFF
TGTGCCAGCGTTATTAGCGGGGGGGCTGTCAATGAGCAGTTCTTC
>TRBV4-1|TRBD2|16|TRBJ2-3|-
CASSQDPGGGTDTQYF
TGCGCCAGCAGCCAAGACCCGGGGGGGGGCACAGATACGCAGTATTTT
>TRBV5-1|-|17|TRBJ1-2|-
CASSSLRTGGEAYGYTF
TGCGCCAGCAGCTCTTTGCGAACCGGGGGAGAGGCCTATGGCTACACCTTC
>TRBV28|-|15|TRBJ2-2|-
CASSSRLGTTGELFF
TGTGCCAGCAGTTCGAGACTGGGGACCACCGGGGAGCTGTTTTTT
>TRBV2|-|14|TRBJ2-1|-
CASSVRSSYNEQFF
TGTGCCAGCAGTGTACGGTCCTCCTACAATGAGCAGTTCTTC
>TRBV28|-|17|TRBJ1-2|-
CASSIPLLGSPNYGYTF
TGTGCCAGCTCGATCCCGCTACTGGGGAGTCCTAACTATGGCTACACCTTC
>TRBV5-4|TRBD1|15|TRBJ1-1|once
CASSRGTAPNTEAFF
TGTGCCAGCAGCCGGGGGACAGCCCCGAACACTGAAGCTTTCTTT
>TRBV9|TRBD2|18|TRBJ2-1|-
CASSVRLAGPSSYNEQFF
TGTGCCAGCAGCGTGAGACTAGCGGGGCCGAGCTCCTACAATGAGCAGTTCTTC
>TRBV5-1|-|15|TRBJ2-1|-
CASSLSAGSFGEQFF
TGCGCCAGCAGCTTGAGTGCGGGGTCTTTCGGTGAGCAGTTCTTC
>TRBV27|-|13|TRBJ1-6|-
CASRGPYNSPLHF
TGTGCCAGCAGGGGTCCCTATAATTCACCCCTCCACTTT
>TRBV2|TRBD1|13|TRBJ1-2|few
CANAGQTNYGYTF
TGTGCCAATGCGGGACAGACTAACTATGGCTACACCTTC
>TRBV18|-|14|TRBJ1-1|-
CASTNGQRGTEAFF
TGTGCCAGTACCAACGGACAGCGGGGCACTGAAGCTTTCTTT
>TRBV7-8|-|12|TRBJ1-1|-
CASSSVNTEAFF
TGTGCCAGCAGCTCTGTGAACACTGAAGCTTTCTTT
>TRBV19|TRBD1|17|TRBJ1-5|-
CASSVGQGAHSNQPQHF
TGTGCCAGTAGTGTGGGACAGGGGGCGCATAGCAATCAGCCCCAGCATTTT
>TRBV4-2|-|15|TRBJ1-4|-
CASSQMRDGNEKLFF
TGTGCCAGCAGCCAAATGCGAGACGGGAATGAAAAACTGTTTTTT
>TRBV29-1|-|13|TRBJ1-1|-
CSVVNGENTEAFF
TGCAGCGTCGTTAATGGGGAGAACACTGAAGCTTTCTTT
>TRBV5-5|-|10|TRBJ2-1|-
CASASDEQFF
TGTGCCAGCGCTAGCGATGAGCAGTTCTTC
>TRBV7-9|-|17|TRBJ1-1|-
CASSRQTIGRLNTEAFF
TGTGCCAGCAGCCGACAGACCATTGGGCGGCTGAACACTGAAGCTTTCTTT
>TRBV20-1|-|11|TRBJ2-1|few
CSVPGYNEQFF
TGCAGTGTCCCAGGCTACAATGAGCAGTTCTTC
>TRBV11-2|-|15|TRBJ1-1|-
CASSLEPGRDTEAFF
TGTGCCAGCAGCTTAGAGCCGGGGAGAGACACTGAAGCTTTCTTT
>TRBV5-6|-|14|TRBJ2-5|-
CASSPEVRSETQYF
TGTGCCAGCAGCCCTGAGGTCAGATCAGAGACCCAGTACTTC
>TRBV30|-|15|TRBJ1-3|few
CAWSSGNPSGNTIYF
TGTGCCTGGAGTTCCGGGAACCCCTCTGGAAACACCATATATTTT
>TRBV27|-|15|TRBJ2-7|-
CASTLQARGAYEQYF
TGTGCCAGCACCCTACAGGCCAGGGGGGCCTACGAGCAGTACTTC
>TRBV19|TRBD2|11|TRBJ2-1|-
CASSERREVFF
TGTGCCAGTAGTGAACGGCGGGAGGTGTTCTTC
>TRBV5-1|-|16|TRBJ2-2|-
CASSSLDSLNTGELFF
TGCGCCAGCAGCTCGCTGGACAGTCTGAACACCGGGGAGCTGTTTTTT
>TRBV14|-|16|TRBJ2-7|-
CASSQGLPGPAYEQYF
TGTGCCAGCAGCCAAGGGCTTCCGGGGCCGGCCTACGAGCAGTACTTC
>TRBV7-9|TRBD1|15|TRBJ2-6|-
CASSQGVSGANVLTF
TGTGCCAGCAGCCAGGGGGTTTCTGGGGCCAACGTCCTGACTTTC
>TRBV6-1|TRBD1|16|TRBJ2-1|-
CASSGRTGASYNEQFF
TGTGCCAGCAGTGGGCGGACAGGGGCCTCCTACAATGAGCAGTTCTTC
>TRBV5-1|TRBD1|14|TRBJ1-2|-
CASSFGQVRNGYTF
TGCGCCAGCAGCTTTGGACAGGTCCGAAATGGCTACACCTTC
>TRBV4-2|TRBD1|16|TRBJ1-2|-
CASSQGMGQGIRGYTF
TGTGCCAGCAGCCAAGGAATGGGACAGGGGATTCGAGGCTACACCTTC
>TRBV7-9|-|12|TRBJ2-7|-
CASSLGPREQYF
TGTGCCAGCAGCTTAGGGCCTCGGGAGCAGTACTTC
>TRBV13|-|16|TRBJ1-6|-
CASSLGGRVSDSPLHF
TGTGCCAGCAGCTTAGGCGGCCGGGTTTCGGACTCTCCCCTCCACTTT
>TRBV5-4|TRBD1|17|TRBJ2-2|-
CASSPPTGQGRTGELFF
TGTGCCAGCAGCCCACCCACTGGACAGGGTAGAACCGGGGAGCTGTTTTTT
>TRBV7-9|-|15|TRBJ2-6|-
CASRLAMDGANVLTF
TGTGCCAGCAGACTCGCCATGGACGGGGCCAACGTCCTGACTTTC
>TRBV5-6|TRBD2|19|TRBJ2-6|once
CASSFGMVAGGSGANVLTF
TGTGCCAGCAGCTTCGGTATGGTAGCGGGGGGCAGTGGGGCCAACGTCCTGACTTTC
>TRBV29-1|-|13|TRBJ2-6|few
CSVRTTGANVLTF
TGCAGCGTTAGGACGACTGGGGCCAACGTCCTGACTTTC
>TRBV9|TRBD2|16|TRBJ2-1|-
CASSVAGGVTYNEQFF
TGTGCCAGCAGCGTAGCGGGGGGGGTCACCTACAATGAGCAGTTCTTC
>TRBV6-5|-|11|TRBJ1-5|-
CASGTNQPQHF
TGTGCCAGCGGGACAAATCAGCCCCAGCATTTT
>TRBV6-4|-|13|TRBJ2-1|few
CASSDSEANEQFF
TGTGCCAGCAGTGACTCGGAAGCCAATGAGCAGTTCTTC
>TRBV29-1|-|11|TRBJ1-2|-
CSARADRGYTF
TGCAGCGCCAGAGCCGATCGAGGCTACACCTTC